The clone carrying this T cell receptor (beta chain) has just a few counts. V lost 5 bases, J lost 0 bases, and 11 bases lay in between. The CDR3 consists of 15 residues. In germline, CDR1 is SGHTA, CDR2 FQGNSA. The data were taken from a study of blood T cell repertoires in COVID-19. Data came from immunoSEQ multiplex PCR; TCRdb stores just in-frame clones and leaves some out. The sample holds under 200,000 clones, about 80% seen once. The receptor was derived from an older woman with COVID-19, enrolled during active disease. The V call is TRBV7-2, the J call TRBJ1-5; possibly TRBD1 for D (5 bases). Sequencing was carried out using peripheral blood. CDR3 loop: CASSPSGLSNQPQHF. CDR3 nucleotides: TGTGCCAGCAGCCCCTCGGGACTTAGCAATCAGCCCCAGCATTTT.